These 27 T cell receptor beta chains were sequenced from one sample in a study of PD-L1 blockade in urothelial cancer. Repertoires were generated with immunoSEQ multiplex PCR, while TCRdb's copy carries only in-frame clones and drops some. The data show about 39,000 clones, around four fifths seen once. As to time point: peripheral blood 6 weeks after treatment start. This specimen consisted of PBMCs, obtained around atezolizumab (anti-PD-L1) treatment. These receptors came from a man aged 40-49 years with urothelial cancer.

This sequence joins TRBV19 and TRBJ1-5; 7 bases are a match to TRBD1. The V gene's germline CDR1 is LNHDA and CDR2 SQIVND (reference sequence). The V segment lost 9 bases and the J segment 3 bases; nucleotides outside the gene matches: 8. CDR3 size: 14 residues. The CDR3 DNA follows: TGTGCCAGCCGCAAGGGACAGCCCAATCAGCCCCAGCATTTT. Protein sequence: CASRKGQPNQPQHF. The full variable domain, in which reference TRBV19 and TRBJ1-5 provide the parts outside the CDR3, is DGGITQSPKYLFRKEGQNVTLSCEQNLNHDAMYWYRQDPGQGLRLIYYSQIVNDFQKGDIAEGYSVSREKKESFPLTVTSAQKNPTAFYLCASRKGQPNQPQHFGDGTRLSIL.

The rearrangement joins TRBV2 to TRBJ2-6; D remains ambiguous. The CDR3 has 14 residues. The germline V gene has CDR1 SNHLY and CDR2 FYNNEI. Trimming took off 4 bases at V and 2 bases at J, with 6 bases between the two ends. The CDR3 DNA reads TGTGCCAGCAGTGGCCTAACTGGGGCCAACGTCCTGACTTTC. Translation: CASSGLTGANVLTF.

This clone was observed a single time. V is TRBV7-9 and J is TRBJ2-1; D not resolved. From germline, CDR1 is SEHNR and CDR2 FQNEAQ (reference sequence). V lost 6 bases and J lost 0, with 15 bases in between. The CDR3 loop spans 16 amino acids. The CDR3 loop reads CASSLFSLSSYNEQFF. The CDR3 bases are TGTGCCAGCAGTTTGTTTAGCCTGAGCTCCTACAATGAGCAGTTCTTC.

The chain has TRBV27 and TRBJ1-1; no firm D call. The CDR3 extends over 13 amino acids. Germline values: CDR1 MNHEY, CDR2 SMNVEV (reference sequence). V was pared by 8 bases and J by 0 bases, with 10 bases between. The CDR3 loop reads CASFSSLNTEAFF. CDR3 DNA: TGTGCCAGCTTCTCCTCCTTGAACACTGAAGCTTTCTTT.

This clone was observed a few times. The CDR3 reads CASSLVGTYEQYF. The DNA for the CDR3 is TGTGCCAGCAGCTTAGTCGGGACCTACGAGCAGTACTTC. V gene TRBV7-9 combines with J gene TRBJ2-7; TRBD2 is a possible D gene (5 bases). This CDR3 is built from 13 residues. The V gene's germline CDR1 is SEHNR and CDR2 FQNEAQ (reference sequence). Trimming shortened V by 1 base and J by 2 bases, and 6 bases separated the two germline ends.

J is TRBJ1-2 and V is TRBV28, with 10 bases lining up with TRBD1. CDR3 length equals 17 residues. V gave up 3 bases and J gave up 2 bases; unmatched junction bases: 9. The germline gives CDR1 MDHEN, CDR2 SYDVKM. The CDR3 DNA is TGTGCCAGCAGTTTGGCCGGGACAGGGGCAGTGAACTATGGCTACACCTTC. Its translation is CASSLAGTGAVNYGYTF.

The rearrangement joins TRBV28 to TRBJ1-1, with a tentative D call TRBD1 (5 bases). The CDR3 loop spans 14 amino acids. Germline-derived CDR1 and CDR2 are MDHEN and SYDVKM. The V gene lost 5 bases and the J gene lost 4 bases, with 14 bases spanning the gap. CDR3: CASSRGGAGTEAFF. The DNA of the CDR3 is TGTGCCAGCAGTCGAGGCGGGGCAGGCACTGAAGCTTTCTTT. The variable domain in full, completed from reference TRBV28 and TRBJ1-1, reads DVKVTQSSRYLVKRTGEKVFLECVQDMDHENMFWYRQDPGLGLRLIYFSYDVKMKEKGDIPEGYSVSREKKERFSLILESASTNQTSMYLCASSRGGAGTEAFFGQGTRLTVV.

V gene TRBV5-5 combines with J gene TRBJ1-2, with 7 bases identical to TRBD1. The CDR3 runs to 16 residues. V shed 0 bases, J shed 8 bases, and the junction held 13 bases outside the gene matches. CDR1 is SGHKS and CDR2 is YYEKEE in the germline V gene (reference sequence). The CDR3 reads CASSLVFGGTAGGYTF. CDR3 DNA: TGTGCCAGCAGCTTGGTTTTTGGTGGGACAGCTGGGGGCTACACCTTC.

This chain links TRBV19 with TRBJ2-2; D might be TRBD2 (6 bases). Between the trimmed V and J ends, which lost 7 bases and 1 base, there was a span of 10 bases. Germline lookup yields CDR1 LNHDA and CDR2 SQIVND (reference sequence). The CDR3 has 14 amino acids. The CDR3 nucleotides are TGTGCCAGTAAACGGGGGATGAACACCGGGGAGCTGTTTTTT. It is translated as CASKRGMNTGELFF.

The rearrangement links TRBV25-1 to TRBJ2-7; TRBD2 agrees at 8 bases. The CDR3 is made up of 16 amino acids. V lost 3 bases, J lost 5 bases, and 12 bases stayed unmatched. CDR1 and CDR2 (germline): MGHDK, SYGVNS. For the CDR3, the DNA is TGTGCCAGCAGTGATCACCTCGGGAGGGGAGACGACGAGCAGTACTTC. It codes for CASSDHLGRGDDEQYF.

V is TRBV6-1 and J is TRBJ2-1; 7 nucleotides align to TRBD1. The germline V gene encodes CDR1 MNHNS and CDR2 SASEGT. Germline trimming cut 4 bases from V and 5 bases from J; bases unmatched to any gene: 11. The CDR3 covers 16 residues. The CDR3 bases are TGTGCCAGCAGTGGGTCCACAGGGGTCGTAAACAATGAGCAGTTCTTC. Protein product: CASSGSTGVVNNEQFF.

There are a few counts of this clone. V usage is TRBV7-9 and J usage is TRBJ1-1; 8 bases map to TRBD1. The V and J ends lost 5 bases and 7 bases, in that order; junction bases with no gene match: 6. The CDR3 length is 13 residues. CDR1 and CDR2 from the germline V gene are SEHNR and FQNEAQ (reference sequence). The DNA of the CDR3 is TGTGCCAGCAGCCCACAGGGGGTGGGTGAAGCTTTCTTT. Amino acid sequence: CASSPQGVGEAFF. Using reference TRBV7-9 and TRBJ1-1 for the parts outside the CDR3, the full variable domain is DTGVSQNPRHKITKRGQNVTFRCDPISEHNRLYWYRQTLGQGPEFLTYFQNEAQLEKSRLLSDRFSAERPKGSFSTLEIQRTEQGDSAMYLCASSPQGVGEAFFGQGTRLTVV.

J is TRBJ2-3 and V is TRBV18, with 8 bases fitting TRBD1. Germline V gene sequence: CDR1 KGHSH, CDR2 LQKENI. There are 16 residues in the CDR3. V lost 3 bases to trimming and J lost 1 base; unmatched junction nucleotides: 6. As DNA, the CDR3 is TGTGCCAGCTCACCGAGGACAGGGTCGGGCACAGATACGCAGTATTTT. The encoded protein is CASSPRTGSGTDTQYF.

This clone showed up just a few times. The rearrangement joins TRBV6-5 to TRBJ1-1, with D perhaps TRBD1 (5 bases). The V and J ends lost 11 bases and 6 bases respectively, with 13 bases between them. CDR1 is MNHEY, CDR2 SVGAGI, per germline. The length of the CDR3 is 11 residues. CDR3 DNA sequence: TGTGCCTGCGGGAGGGGAGCTGAAGCTTTCTTT. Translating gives CACGRGAEAFF.

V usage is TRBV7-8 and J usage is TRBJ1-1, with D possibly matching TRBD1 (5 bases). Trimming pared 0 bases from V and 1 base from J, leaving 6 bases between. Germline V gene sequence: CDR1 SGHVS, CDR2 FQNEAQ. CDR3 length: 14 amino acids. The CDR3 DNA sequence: TGTGCCAGCAGCTTAGCTGGGGCGAACACTGAAGCTTTCTTT. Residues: CASSLAGANTEAFF.

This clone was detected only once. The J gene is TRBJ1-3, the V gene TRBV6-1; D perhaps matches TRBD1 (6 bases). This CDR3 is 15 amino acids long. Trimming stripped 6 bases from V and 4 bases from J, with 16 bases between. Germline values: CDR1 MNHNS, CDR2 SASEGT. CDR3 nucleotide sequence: TGTGCCAGCAGGCCAAGAGGGACATCGGGAAACACCATATATTTT. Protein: CASRPRGTSGNTIYF.

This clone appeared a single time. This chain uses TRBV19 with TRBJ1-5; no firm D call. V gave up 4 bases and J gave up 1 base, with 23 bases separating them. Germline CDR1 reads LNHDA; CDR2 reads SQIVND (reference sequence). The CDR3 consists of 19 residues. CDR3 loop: CASSRSNLQRTVSNQPQHF. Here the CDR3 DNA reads TGTGCCAGTAGTAGATCAAACCTGCAACGGACTGTGAGCAATCAGCCCCAGCATTTT. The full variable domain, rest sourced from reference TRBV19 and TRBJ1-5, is DGGITQSPKYLFRKEGQNVTLSCEQNLNHDAMYWYRQDPGQGLRLIYYSQIVNDFQKGDIAEGYSVSREKKESFPLTVTSAQKNPTAFYLCASSRSNLQRTVSNQPQHFGDGTRLSIL.

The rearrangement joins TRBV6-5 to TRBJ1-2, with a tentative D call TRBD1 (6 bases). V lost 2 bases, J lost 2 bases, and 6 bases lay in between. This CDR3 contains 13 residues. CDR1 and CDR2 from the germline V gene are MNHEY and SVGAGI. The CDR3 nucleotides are TGTGCCAGCAGTTACGGACAGAACTATGGCTACACCTTC. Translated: CASSYGQNYGYTF.

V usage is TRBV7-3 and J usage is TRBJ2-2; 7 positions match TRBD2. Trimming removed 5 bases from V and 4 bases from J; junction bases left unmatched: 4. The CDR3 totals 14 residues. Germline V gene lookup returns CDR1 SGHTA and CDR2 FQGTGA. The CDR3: CASSRGGVTGELFF. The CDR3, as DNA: TGTGCCAGCAGCCGGGGAGGGGTCACCGGGGAGCTGTTTTTT.

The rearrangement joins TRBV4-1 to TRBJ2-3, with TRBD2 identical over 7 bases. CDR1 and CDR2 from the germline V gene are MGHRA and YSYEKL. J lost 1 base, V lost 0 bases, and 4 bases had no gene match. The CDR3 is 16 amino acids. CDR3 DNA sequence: TGCGCCAGCAGCCAAGAGGGGGGGGAAGGCACAGATACGCAGTATTTT. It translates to CASSQEGGEGTDTQYF.

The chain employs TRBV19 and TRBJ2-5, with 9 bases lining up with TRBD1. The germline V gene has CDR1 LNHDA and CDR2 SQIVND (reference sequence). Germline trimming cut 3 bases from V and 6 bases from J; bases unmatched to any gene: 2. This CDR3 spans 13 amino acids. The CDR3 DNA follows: TGTGCCAGTAGTATGGACAGGGGAAAGACCCAGTACTTC. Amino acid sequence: CASSMDRGKTQYF.

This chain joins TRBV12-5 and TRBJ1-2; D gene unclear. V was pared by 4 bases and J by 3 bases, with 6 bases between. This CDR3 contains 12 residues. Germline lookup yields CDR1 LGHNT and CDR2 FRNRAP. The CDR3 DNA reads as TGTGCTAGTGGTTCGCCGGACTATGGCTACACCTTC. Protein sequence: CASGSPDYGYTF.

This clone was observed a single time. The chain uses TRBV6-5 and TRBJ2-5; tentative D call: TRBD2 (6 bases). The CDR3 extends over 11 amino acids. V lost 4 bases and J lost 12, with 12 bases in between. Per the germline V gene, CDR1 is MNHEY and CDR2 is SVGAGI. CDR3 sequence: CASSSPGGEYF. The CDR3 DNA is TGTGCCAGCAGTTCCCCCGGAGGGGAGTACTTC.

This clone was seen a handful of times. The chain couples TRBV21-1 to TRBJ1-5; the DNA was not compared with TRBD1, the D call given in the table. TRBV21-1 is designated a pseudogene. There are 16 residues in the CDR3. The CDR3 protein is CASSKRDRGLHRPQHF. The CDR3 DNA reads TGTGCCAGCAGTAAGAGGGACAGGGGTCTCCATCGGCCCCAGCATTTT.

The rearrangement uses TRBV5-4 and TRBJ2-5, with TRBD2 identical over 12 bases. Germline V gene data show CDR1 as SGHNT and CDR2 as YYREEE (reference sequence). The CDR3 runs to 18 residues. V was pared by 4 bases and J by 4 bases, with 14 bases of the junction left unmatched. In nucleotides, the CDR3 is TGTGCCAGCAGCCGCCAGGGGACTAGCGGGCTGGGGGGAGAGACCCAGTACTTC. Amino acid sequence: CASSRQGTSGLGGETQYF. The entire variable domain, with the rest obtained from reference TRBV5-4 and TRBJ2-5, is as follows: ETGVTQSPTHLIKTRGQQVTLRCSSQSGHNTVSWYQQALGQGPQFIFQYYREEENGRGNFPPRFSGLQFPNYSSELNVNALELDDSALYLCASSRQGTSGLGGETQYFGPGTRLLVL.

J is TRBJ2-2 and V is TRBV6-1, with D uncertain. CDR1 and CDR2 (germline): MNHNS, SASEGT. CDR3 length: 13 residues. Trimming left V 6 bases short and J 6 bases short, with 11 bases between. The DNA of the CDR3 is TGTGCCAGCAGGCAGGTCTTAGCCGGGGAGCTGTTTTTT. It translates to CASRQVLAGELFF.

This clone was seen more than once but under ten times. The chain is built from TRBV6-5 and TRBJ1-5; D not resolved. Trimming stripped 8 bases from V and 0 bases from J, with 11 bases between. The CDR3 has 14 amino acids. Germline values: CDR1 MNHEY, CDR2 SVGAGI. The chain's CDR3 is CASRHAGSNQPQHF. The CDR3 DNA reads TGTGCCAGCCGACACGCAGGTAGCAATCAGCCCCAGCATTTT.